The 17 T cell receptor beta chains below were found in one sample sequenced in a study of blood T cell repertoires in COVID-19. Clones were sequenced by immunoSEQ multiplex PCR, and TCRdb holds only the in-frame ones, with some missing. Altogether 250,000 to 350,000 clones are present, around nine tenths being singletons, with the ten largest covering approximately 0.84%. What was sequenced was peripheral blood. The receptor source for this set is a man aged 30 to 45 with acute or convalescent COVID-19.

This chain uses TRBV28 with TRBJ1-1; 7 bases line up with TRBD1. CDR3 length equals 16 residues. V lost 4 bases to trimming and J lost 1 base; unmatched junction nucleotides: 9. Germline V gives CDR1 MDHEN, CDR2 SYDVKM. CDR3 protein: CASSSPRGPENTEAFF. In DNA form, the CDR3 reads TGTGCCAGCAGTTCTCCGAGGGGGCCCGAGAACACTGAAGCTTTCTTT. The full variable domain, rest sourced from reference TRBV28 and TRBJ1-1, is DVKVTQSSRYLVKRTGEKVFLECVQDMDHENMFWYRQDPGLGLRLIYFSYDVKMKEKGDIPEGYSVSREKKERFSLILESASTNQTSMYLCASSSPRGPENTEAFFGQGTRLTVV.

This clone was counted a single time. The V call is TRBV5-1, the J call TRBJ2-5; 11 positions match TRBD2. In germline, CDR1 is SGHRS, CDR2 YFSETQ. The CDR3 has 18 residues. Losses at the gene ends were 4 bases for V and 4 bases for J; bases not matched to a gene: 15. The CDR3: CASSVGVLAGDWGETQYF. Written as DNA, the CDR3 is TGCGCCAGCAGCGTCGGGGTACTAGCGGGGGACTGGGGAGAGACCCAGTACTTC. Supplemented by reference TRBV5-1 and TRBJ2-5, the full variable domain reads KAGVTQTPRYLIKTRGQQVTLSCSPISGHRSVSWYQQTPGQGLQFLFEYFSETQRNKGNFPGRFSGRQFSNSRSEMNVSTLELGDSALYLCASSVGVLAGDWGETQYFGPGTRLLVL.

The chain uses TRBV18 and TRBJ1-4; TRBD1 matches at 7 bases. The germline V gene has CDR1 KGHSH and CDR2 LQKENI. V lost 3 bases to trimming and J lost 4 bases; unmatched junction nucleotides: 11. The CDR3 runs 17 residues. CDR3 nucleotide sequence: TGTGCCAGCTCACCTCGGGACAGCTTCTTAAATAATGAAAAACTGTTTTTT. Protein: CASSPRDSFLNNEKLFF.

This chain joins TRBV14 and TRBJ2-7; 13 positions agree with TRBD2. The germline gives CDR1 SGHDN, CDR2 FVKESK. V shed 3 bases and J 4 bases; nucleotides not matched to a gene: 3. This CDR3 is built from 15 residues. The CDR3 region has the DNA TGTGCCAGCAGCCAGGGGACTAGCGGGGTTTACGAGCAGTACTTC. Its translation is CASSQGTSGVYEQYF.

This chain connects TRBV4-1 to TRBJ2-3; D might be TRBD2 (6 bases). The CDR3 is 16 amino acids. Germline lookup yields CDR1 MGHRA and CDR2 YSYEKL. With 0 bases removed from V and 6 bases from J, the gap between germline ends came to 16 bases. The CDR3 DNA reads as TGCGCCAGCAGCCAAGATATGGGGACTGGCGGGGATACGCAGTATTTT. Translating it yields CASSQDMGTGGDTQYF.

The CDR3 is CASRLGRGYSPLHF. The CDR3 DNA is TGTGCCAGCAGACTCGGGCGGGGGTATTCACCCCTCCACTTT. The chain employs TRBV28 and TRBJ1-6, with D perhaps TRBD1 (5 bases). CDR3 size: 14 residues. With 6 bases removed from V and 8 bases from J, the gap between germline ends came to 14 bases. Germline CDR1 is MDHEN and CDR2 is SYDVKM.

The genes are TRBV7-2 and TRBJ2-7; maybe TRBD2 (5 bases). V lost 2 bases to trimming and J lost 1 base, with 6 bases between them. The CDR3 totals 13 residues. Germline V gives CDR1 SGHTA, CDR2 FQGNSA. The CDR3 here is CASSLPGSYEQYF. The CDR3 region has the DNA TGTGCCAGCAGCTTACCGGGATCCTACGAGCAGTACTTC.

As for this clone: This specimen includes other DNA sequences encoding the same CDR3. The chain combines TRBV4-1 with TRBJ1-5; a weak D match, TRBD1 (5 bases). The V and J ends lost 0 bases and 1 base respectively, with 7 bases between them. The CDR3 spans 15 residues. Germline V gives CDR1 MGHRA, CDR2 YSYEKL. CDR3 nucleotides: TGCGCCAGCAGCCAAGATCGGGGGAGCAATCAGCCCCAGCATTTT. This encodes CASSQDRGSNQPQHF.

The genes are TRBV4-1 and TRBJ1-4; possibly TRBD1 for D (5 bases). V lost 3 bases and J 0 bases, leaving 11 bases between the germline ends. CDR1 and CDR2 from the germline V gene are MGHRA and YSYEKL. The length of the CDR3 is 16 residues. CDR3 amino acids: CASSHPGGSTNEKLFF. As DNA, the CDR3 is TGCGCCAGCAGCCACCCCGGGGGGTCAACTAATGAAAAACTGTTTTTT.

The chain employs TRBV25-1 and TRBJ1-2, with 10 bases matching TRBD1. CDR3 length: 18 residues. The J segment lost 1 base and the V segment lost 6 bases, leaving 14 bases of the junction unmatched. CDR1 is MGHDK and CDR2 is SYGVNS in the germline V gene. The CDR3 region has the DNA TGTGCCAGCAGAGCAACCTCCGGGACAGGGGACCGTAACTATGGCTACACCTTC. Amino acid sequence: CASRATSGTGDRNYGYTF.

J is TRBJ1-2 and V is TRBV6-5; 8 nucleotides align to TRBD1. V gave up 6 bases and J gave up 4 bases; unmatched junction bases: 7. Germline loops: CDR1 MNHEY, CDR2 SVGAGI. There are 14 residues in the CDR3. CDR3 sequence: CASRPGQGAYGYTF. CDR3 coding DNA: TGTGCCAGCAGGCCGGGGCAGGGGGCCTATGGCTACACCTTC.

CDR3 nucleotide sequence: TGTGCCATCAGTGCTCGGGGTAGAGCTAGCGGGAGGGGTGCAGATACGCAGTATTTT. Its protein product is CAISARGRASGRGADTQYF. The chain combines TRBV10-3 with TRBJ2-3, with TRBD2 identical over 12 bases. The V gene end was trimmed by 4 bases and the J gene end by 4 bases; junction bases not matched to a gene: 15. Germline V lookup: CDR1 ENHRY, CDR2 SYGVKD. The CDR3 extends over 19 amino acids.

The chain uses TRBV6-5 and TRBJ2-1; perhaps TRBD1 as D (6 bases). This CDR3 is 15 amino acids long. Between the trimmed V and J ends, which lost 3 bases and 6 bases, there was a span of 15 bases. CDR1 is MNHEY and CDR2 is SVGAGI in the germline V gene. The CDR3 DNA reads TGTGCCAGCAGTTATGTACAGGGATTGGGCAATGAGCAGTTCTTC. It encodes CASSYVQGLGNEQFF.

This chain uses TRBV5-1 with TRBJ2-3, with 11 bases lining up with TRBD1. This CDR3 comprises 17 residues. The junction had 12 bases not matched to a gene; V was cut back by 4 bases and J by 5 bases. The germline CDR1 and CDR2 sequences are SGHRS and YFSETQ. In nucleotides, the CDR3 is TGCGCCAGCAGCACCGGGACAGGGGGTATGGGGAAAGATACGCAGTATTTT. Its protein product is CASSTGTGGMGKDTQYF.

The V gene is TRBV7-6, the J gene TRBJ2-7; 10 bases are shared with TRBD2. The length of the CDR3 is 16 residues. V lost 0 bases to trimming and J lost 3 bases; unmatched junction nucleotides: 5. Looked up from germline, CDR1 is SGHVS and CDR2 is FNYEAQ. CDR3 residues: CASSLASSGGLYEQYF. CDR3 nucleotide sequence: TGTGCCAGCAGCTTAGCATCTAGCGGGGGCCTCTACGAGCAGTACTTC.

This clone was recorded a few times. CDR3 sequence: CASSYNLGWQAFF. CDR3 bases: TGTGCCAGCAGTTATAATCTCGGGTGGCAAGCTTTCTTT. V is TRBV6-5 and J is TRBJ1-1; D is ambiguous. The CDR3 totals 13 residues. CDR1 and CDR2 from the germline V gene are MNHEY and SVGAGI. V was shortened by 3 bases and J by 9 bases, with 14 bases between the two germline ends.

The chain recombines TRBV10-2 with TRBJ2-7; 8 bases map to TRBD2. The germline V gene encodes CDR1 WSHSY and CDR2 SAAADI. Trimming removed 6 bases from V and 5 bases from J; junction bases left unmatched: 3. The CDR3 has 12 residues. Here the CDR3 DNA reads TGCGCCAGCAGGAAGGGACTAGACGAGCAGTACTTC. Its protein is CASRKGLDEQYF.